The rows below give T cell receptor beta chains drawn from one sample of a study of cytomegalovirus exposure and HLA in healthy donors. Here immunoSEQ multiplex PCR was the method, and the copy in TCRdb shows in-frame clones only, minus some. The data show some 180,000 clones, about 77% seen once. The material sequenced was PBMCs. The receptors here all came from a woman aged 25 to 39 in good health and CMV-seronegative. The CDR3 runs from the conserved cysteine through the conserved F or W. A D gene is named only where the DNA matches it firmly.

TRBJ1-2 TRBV4-1 16 TRBD1 TGCGCCAGCAGCCAAACTGGGACAGGGGGTTATTGTGGCTACACCTTC CASSQTGTGGYCGYTF
TRBJ1-3 TRBV30 12 NA TGTGCCGCCCCAGGGGCTGGAAACACCATATATTTT CAAPGAGNTIYF
TRBJ1-4 TRBV5-1 15 NA TGCGCCAGCAGCGACCCCCAGGGGACAAATGAAAAACTGTTTTTT CASSDPQGTNEKLFF
TRBJ2-1 TRBV7-8 17 TRBD2 TGTGCCAGCAGCTTAGGGCTAGCGGGAGGATCCTACAATGAGCAGTTCTTC CASSLGLAGGSYNEQFF
TRBJ1-5 TRBV30 13 NA TGTGCCTGGAGGGCCCATAGCAATCAGCCCCAGCATTTT CAWRAHSNQPQHF
TRBJ2-5 TRBV6-1 14 NA TGTGCCAGCAGTGTACAATTGTTACGAGAGACCCAGTACTTC CASSVQLLRETQYF
TRBJ2-5 TRBV27 13 NA TGTGCCAGCAGACAGGGTAGAGAAGAGACCCAGTACTTC CASRQGREETQYF
TRBJ2-7 TRBV7-8 12 NA TGTGCCAGCAGCTTGGCGGTCGGCGAGCAGTACTTC CASSLAVGEQYF
TRBJ1-3 TRBV30 16 NA TGTGCCTGGAGTGGCCTAGGACAGCGCTCTGGAAACACCATATATTTT CAWSGLGQRSGNTIYF
TRBJ2-3 TRBV7-3 16 TRBD2 TGTGCCAGCAGCCCGAGACTAGCGGGGGGGGGCAATACGCAGTATTTT CASSPRLAGGGNTQYF